Listed here are 21 T cell receptor beta chains from one sample, sequenced in a study of low-dose radiotherapy and immunotherapy resistance in tumors. Time point: after trial treatment. Stated treatment: LDRT plus nivolumab, ipilimumab, low-dose cyclophosphamide and aspirin (RACIN trial). With TRAV- and TRBV-specific primers, first-strand cDNA was made, covering the alpha and beta chains. TCR amplification used roughly 20 PCR cycles, a constant-region primer and a V-primer adapter. MiXCR, applied by TCRdb to the reads, yields one record per CDR3 protein. The sample carries tens of thousands of distinct CDR3 sequences, less than 30% recorded once. Sequenced material: PBMCs, taken after low-dose radiotherapy plus immunotherapy. The receptors stem from a male donor with prostate cancer.

This clonotype was seen at least ten times. The J gene is TRBJ1-3, the V gene TRBV7-9, with D possibly matching TRBD1 (6 bases). Between the trimmed V and J ends, which lost 4 bases and 0 bases, there was a span of 13 bases. The CDR3 extends over 16 amino acids. CDR1 and CDR2 (germline): SEHNR, FQNEAQ (reference sequence). CDR3: CASSSNTGNSGNTIYF. CDR3 bases: TGTGCCAGCAGCTCTAATACAGGGAACTCTGGAAACACCATATATTTT.

This clonotype has at least ten counts. This sequence joins TRBV6-2 or TRBV6-3 and TRBJ1-5, with 9 bases lining up with TRBD1. Trimming took 4 bases from V and 5 from J; bases not matched to a gene: 0. This CDR3 has 13 amino acids. Germline loops: CDR1 MNHEY, CDR2 SVGEGT. The CDR3 sequence is CASSWTGDQPQHF. The CDR3 region has the DNA TGTGCCAGCAGTTGGACAGGGGATCAGCCCCAGCATTTT.

The CDR3 coding sequence is TGTGCCAGCAGCCCCATGGCCGCTGGTCAGCCCCAGCATTTT. Protein product: CASSPMAAGQPQHF. The chain combines TRBV7-2 with TRBJ1-5; the D is unclear. Germline lookup yields CDR1 SGHTA and CDR2 FQGNSA. This CDR3 spans 14 amino acids. The V and J ends lost 5 bases and 6 bases respectively, with 14 bases between them.

This clonotype showed up just once. The V and J genes are TRBV28 and TRBJ1-5; no reliable D call. V lost 9 bases and J 7 bases, leaving 7 bases between the germline ends. CDR1 is MDHEN and CDR2 is SYDVKM in the germline V gene. CDR3 size: 10 residues. This CDR3 reads CARTEQPQHF. The DNA of the CDR3 is TGTGCCAGAACTGAGCAGCCCCAGCATTTT.

The chain's CDR3 is CASRGDGRDTQYF. DNA of the CDR3: TGTGCCAGCAGGGGGGACGGCAGAGATACGCAGTATTTT. V gene TRBV12-3 or TRBV12-4 combines with J gene TRBJ2-3; D might be TRBD1 or TRBD2, each matching 5 bases. V lost 6 bases to trimming and J lost 5 bases, with 12 bases between them. The length of the CDR3 is 13 residues.

As to this clonotype: This is likely an artifact of a read error, given a far larger clone one base away. V usage is TRBV26 and J usage is TRBJ2-5; the D call TRBD1 from the table was never checked on the DNA. TRBV26 is a recognized pseudogene. This CDR3 spans 14 amino acids. As DNA, the CDR3 is TGTGCCAGCAGTTCGGACAGAGTACAAGAGACCCAGTACTTC. Its translation: CASSSDRVQETQYF.

This clonotype was detected only once. One base separates it from a far larger clone, so it is likely a read error. The V and J genes are TRBV5-3 and TRBJ2-7; a possible D gene is TRBD2 (6 bases). TRBV5-3 is an open reading frame, and its role is uncertain. The CDR3 spans 11 residues. The CDR3: CASVGGNEQYF. The CDR3 nucleotides are TGCGCCTCAGTGGGGGGAAACGAGCAGTACTTC.

At least ten counts were recorded for this clonotype. This chain links TRBV6-1 with TRBJ1-5; 9 nucleotides line up with TRBD1. Per germline, CDR1 MNHNS and CDR2 SASEGT. The CDR3 is made up of 16 amino acids. The V and J ends lost 0 bases and 5 bases, in that order; junction bases with no gene match: 5. The CDR3 DNA sequence: TGTGCCAGCAGTGAAGCGGTCACAGGGGGCCATCAGCCCCAGCATTTT. It codes for CASSEAVTGGHQPQHF.

This clonotype was seen many times. This chain uses TRBV30 with TRBJ1-1; 7 nucleotides align to TRBD1. Germline trimming cut 5 bases from V and 11 bases from J; bases unmatched to any gene: 5. There are 10 residues in the CDR3. Germline V CDR1 and CDR2: GTSNPN, SVGIG (reference sequence). As DNA, the CDR3 is TGTGCCTGGGGAACAGGGGTCGCTTTCTTT. Translation: CAWGTGVAFF.

This clonotype appeared a few times. CDR3 nucleotide sequence: TGTGCCAGCAGCCGACCCGCGACTAGCGGGAGTATCGGGTACGAGCAGTACTTC. Protein product: CASSRPATSGSIGYEQYF. The V call is TRBV7-6, the J call TRBJ2-1, with TRBD2 matching over 12 bases. The end of the DNA aligns better with TRBJ2-7, so the J call may be wrong. CDR3 length equals 18 residues. The germline V gene encodes CDR1 SGHVS and CDR2 FNYEAQ.

Points on this clonotype: This likely stems from a read error, as it lies one base from a far larger clone. The rearrangement links TRBV3-1 to TRBJ2-1, with TRBD2 matching 8 bases. Germline CDR1 and CDR2: LGHDT and YNNKEL (reference sequence). The CDR3 loop spans 15 amino acids. DNA of the CDR3: TGTGCCAACAGCCCGGGGGGGCGGTCCTACAATGAGCAGTTCTTC. Protein product: CANSPGGRSYNEQFF.

This clonotype was counted many times. The chain recombines TRBV19 with TRBJ2-7; D may be TRBD1 (5 bases). The length of the CDR3 is 13 residues. Trimming left V 2 bases short and J 0 bases short, with 5 bases between. Germline CDR1 reads LNHDA; CDR2 reads SQIVND (reference sequence). CDR3 residues: CASSITGSYEQYF. The CDR3 DNA reads TGTGCCAGTAGTATAACAGGCTCCTACGAGCAGTACTTC.

The table lists this clonotype with many counts. The J gene is TRBJ1-2, the V gene TRBV29-1; D possibly corresponds to TRBD1 (6 bases). Trimming removed 4 bases from V and 4 bases from J, with 19 bases in between. The CDR3 contains 15 residues. Germline CDR1 is SQVTM and CDR2 is ANQGSEA. CDR3 sequence (DNA): TGCAGCGTTGCCTTCCCAGGGGACGGAAGCTATGGCTACACCTTC. It translates to CSVAFPGDGSYGYTF.

This clonotype occurred many times. The rearrangement uses TRBV7-6 and TRBJ1-1; D is perhaps TRBD1 (6 bases). CDR1 SGHVS and CDR2 FNYEAQ come from the germline V gene. V lost 5 bases to trimming and J lost 3 bases, with 10 bases between them. This CDR3 contains 13 residues. CDR3 in DNA: TGTGCCAGCAGCGAACAGGGCTACACTGAAGCTTTCTTT. Its protein is CASSEQGYTEAFF.

With respect to this clonotype: This likely reflects a read error, since a far larger clone is one base away. The rearrangement joins TRBV11-2 to TRBJ2-4; 10 bases line up with TRBD2. V was clipped by 5 bases and J by 1 base; unmatched bases: 11. The CDR3 spans 18 residues. Germline-derived CDR1 and CDR2 are SGHAT and FQNNGV. CDR3 nucleotide sequence: TGTGCCAGCAGCGGATGGAGGGGTAGCGGGGGGGCCAAAAACATTCAGTACTTC. Translation: CASSGWRGSGGAKNIQYF.

At least ten counts were recorded for this clonotype. The chain employs TRBV2 and TRBJ1-1; D is ambiguous. The CDR3 length is 14 residues. Germline assignment: CDR1 SNHLY and CDR2 FYNNEI. V was trimmed by 3 bases and J by 1 base, leaving 9 bases between them. This CDR3 is CASSDAKGNTEAFF. CDR3 in DNA: TGTGCCAGCAGTGATGCAAAGGGGAACACTGAAGCTTTCTTT.

This clonotype was seen many times. The CDR3 DNA reads TGTGCCAGCAGTCGCGGGACTAGCGGGAGCGCAGATACGCAGTATTTT. Translation: CASSRGTSGSADTQYF. The chain combines TRBV28 with TRBJ2-3; TRBD2 matches 14 bases. The CDR3 has 16 residues. In germline, CDR1 is MDHEN, CDR2 SYDVKM. After removal of 5 bases from V and 4 bases from J, the junction contained 5 bases not matched to a gene.

As regards this clonotype: The likely explanation is a read error, given a far larger clone one base away. The conserved phenylalanine or tryptophan normally closing the CDR3 is absent here, so this likely arose from a read error. J is TRBJ1-5 and V is TRBV13; D not certain. The ends were cut back, 5 bases at V and 11 bases at J, with 22 bases in the middle. The germline gives CDR1 PRHDT, CDR2 FYEKMQ (reference sequence). The CDR3 runs 15 residues. CDR3 in DNA: TGTGCCAGCAGCACCCGGGTCTCGAAGTTTGGGGCCCAGCATCTT. It yields the protein CASSTRVSKFGAQHL.

This clonotype has a count of ten or more. The chain links TRBV5-5 to TRBJ2-3; D gene uncertain. Trimming left V 5 bases short and J 0 bases short, with 10 bases between. CDR1 is SGHKS, CDR2 YYEKEE, per germline (reference sequence). The CDR3 runs 14 residues. The CDR3 reads CASRVEASTDTQYF. As DNA, the CDR3 is TGTGCCAGCAGAGTCGAGGCTAGCACAGATACGCAGTATTTT.

This chain joins TRBV6-6 and TRBJ2-7; D is perhaps TRBD2 (5 bases). The CDR3 is made up of 12 amino acids. CDR1 and CDR2 (germline): MNHNY, SVGAGI (reference sequence). The ends were cut back, 8 bases at V and 6 bases at J, with 14 bases in the middle. CDR3 sequence: CASSYRGSEQYF. CDR3 sequence (DNA): TGTGCCAGCTCGTATCGAGGGAGCGAGCAGTACTTC.

This clonotype was recorded many times. The chain employs TRBV6-1 and TRBJ2-7; D may correspond to TRBD1 or TRBD2 (5 bases each). CDR1 is MNHNS and CDR2 is SASEGT in the germline V gene. V lost 2 bases to trimming and J lost 6 bases, with 14 bases between them. This CDR3 has 14 residues. The CDR3 coding sequence is TGTGCCAGCAGTGAAATTGGGGGTTCTGTCGAGCAGTACTTC. This sequence encodes CASSEIGGSVEQYF.